Detailed here is one TCR beta chain. The antigen is not known. The study ran its PCR with 60 Vbeta and 13 Jbeta primers. Sequenced by immunoSEQ multiplex PCR; TCRdb stores in-frame clones only, minus some. This sample has 190,000 or so clones, with roughly four fifths found just once. The data belong to a study of cytomegalovirus exposure and HLA in healthy donors. Study background: As released early, the data held roughly 85 million unique TCRs from HLA-typed donors.

Study conclusions and caveats: In a later analysis, several top co-occurrence clusters appeared linked to parvovirus B19, influenza, CMV and Epstein-Barr virus.

The V and J ends lost 7 bases and 0 bases respectively, with 22 bases between them. The CDR3 is 18 residues long. Germline CDR1 reads SGHTA; CDR2 reads FQGNSA. J is TRBJ1-3 and V is TRBV7-2; D gene uncertain. The source of this sequence is a middle-aged man in good health and CMV-seronegative. The source material was PBMCs. The DNA of the CDR3 is TGTGCCAGCACCTTGGTCCCCGTGGGAGTCAGCTCTGGAAACACCATATATTTT. This sequence encodes CASTLVPVGVSSGNTIYF.